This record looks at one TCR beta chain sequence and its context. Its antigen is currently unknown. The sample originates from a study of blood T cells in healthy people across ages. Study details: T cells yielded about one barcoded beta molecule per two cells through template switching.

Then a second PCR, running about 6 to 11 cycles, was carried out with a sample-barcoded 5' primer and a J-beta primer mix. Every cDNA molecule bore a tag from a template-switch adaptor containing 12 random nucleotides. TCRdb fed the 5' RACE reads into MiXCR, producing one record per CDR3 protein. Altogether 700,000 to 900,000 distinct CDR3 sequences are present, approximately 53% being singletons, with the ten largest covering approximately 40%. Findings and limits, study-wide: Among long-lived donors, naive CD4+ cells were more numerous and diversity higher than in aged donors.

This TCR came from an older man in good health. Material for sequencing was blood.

CDR3 residues: CSVAWTGSYNEQFF. CDR3 DNA: TGCAGCGTTGCCTGGACAGGGTCCTACAATGAGCAGTTCTTC. This chain links TRBV29-1 with TRBJ2-1, with 8 bases aligning to TRBD1. V lost 4 bases and J lost 1; bases outside the gene matches: 3. The CDR3 is 14 residues long. Germline V gene sequence: CDR1 SQVTM, CDR2 ANQGSEA.